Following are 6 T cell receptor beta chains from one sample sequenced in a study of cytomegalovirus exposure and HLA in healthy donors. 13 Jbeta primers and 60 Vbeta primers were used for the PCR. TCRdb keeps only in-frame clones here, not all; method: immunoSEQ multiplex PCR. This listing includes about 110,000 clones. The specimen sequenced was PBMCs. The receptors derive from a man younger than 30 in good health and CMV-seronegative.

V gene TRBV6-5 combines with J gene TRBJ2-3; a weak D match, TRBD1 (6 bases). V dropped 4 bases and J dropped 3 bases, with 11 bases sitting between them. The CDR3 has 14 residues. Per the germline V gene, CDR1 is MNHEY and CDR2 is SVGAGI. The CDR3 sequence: CASSSRGLTDTQYF. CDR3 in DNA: TGTGCCAGCAGTTCCAGGGGTCTGACAGATACGCAGTATTTT.

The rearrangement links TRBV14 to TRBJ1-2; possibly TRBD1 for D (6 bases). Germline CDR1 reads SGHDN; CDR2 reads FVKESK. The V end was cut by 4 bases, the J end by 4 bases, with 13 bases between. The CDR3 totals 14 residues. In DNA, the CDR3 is TGTGCCAGCAGCCTGAGACAGGTTCCCTATGGCTACACCTTC. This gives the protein CASSLRQVPYGYTF.

CDR3: CSVDRGGSYNEQFF. The CDR3 bases are TGCAGCGTGGACAGGGGGGGATCCTACAATGAGCAGTTCTTC. This sequence joins TRBV29-1 and TRBJ2-1; TRBD1 agrees at 10 bases. The germline V gene encodes CDR1 SQVTM and CDR2 ANQGSEA. The CDR3 runs to 14 residues. Trimming removed 6 bases from V and 1 base from J; junction bases left unmatched: 3.

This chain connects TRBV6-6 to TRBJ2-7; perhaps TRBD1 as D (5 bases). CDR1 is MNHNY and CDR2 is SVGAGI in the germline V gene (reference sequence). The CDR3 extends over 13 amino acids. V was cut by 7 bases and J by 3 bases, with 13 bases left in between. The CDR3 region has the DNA TGTGCCAGCACCCAGGGTATCGTCTACGAGCAGTACTTC. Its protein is CASTQGIVYEQYF.

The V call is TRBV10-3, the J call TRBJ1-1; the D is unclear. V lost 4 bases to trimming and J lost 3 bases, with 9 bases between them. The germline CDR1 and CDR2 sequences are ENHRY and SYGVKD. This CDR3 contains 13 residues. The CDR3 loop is CAISGAMDTEAFF. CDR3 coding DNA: TGTGCCATCAGTGGGGCTATGGACACTGAAGCTTTCTTT.

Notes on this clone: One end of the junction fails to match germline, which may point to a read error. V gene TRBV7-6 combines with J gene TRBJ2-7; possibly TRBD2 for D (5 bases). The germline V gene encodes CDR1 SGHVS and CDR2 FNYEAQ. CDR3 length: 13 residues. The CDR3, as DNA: TGTGCCAGCAGCTTAGTAATAGGGAGAGCCCTAGAGTTC. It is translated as CASSLVIGRALEF. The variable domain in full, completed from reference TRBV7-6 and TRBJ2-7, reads GAGVSQSPRYKVTKRGQDVALRCDPISGHVSLYWYRQALGQGPEFLTYFNYEAQQDKSGLPNDRFSAERPEGSISTLTIQRTEQRDSAMYRCASSLVIGRALEFGPGTRLTVT.